Presented here are 7 T cell receptor beta chains from one specimen sequenced in a study of shared clonotypes between healthy human individuals. Here immunoSEQ multiplex PCR was the method, and the copy in TCRdb shows in-frame clones only, minus some. Seen here are over 1.5 million clones, 95% to 99% observed once, and the top ten hold around 0.47%. Material: naive CD4+ T cells sorted from blood. Subset denoted: CD45RA+ positively selected. The receptors here all came from a man aged 30 to 39 in good health.

CDR3 nucleotide sequence: TGCGCCAGCAGCCAAGATCGGACTAGCGGGAGGTACTCCTACAATGAGCAGTTCTTC. This gives the protein CASSQDRTSGRYSYNEQFF. The rearrangement joins TRBV4-3 to TRBJ2-1; TRBD2 agrees at 14 bases. CDR3 length equals 19 residues. V shed 0 bases and J 0 bases; nucleotides not matched to a gene: 4. Germline values: CDR1 LGHNA, CDR2 YSLEER.

This clone was recorded once. V is TRBV6-6 and J is TRBJ2-7; 12 positions match TRBD1. Losses at the gene ends were 7 bases for V and 5 bases for J; bases not matched to a gene: 3. The germline CDR1 and CDR2 sequences are MNHNY and SVGAGI (reference sequence). This CDR3 is 13 amino acids long. The DNA for the CDR3 is TGTGCCAGCACCGGGACAGGGGGCCACGAGCAGTACTTC. This sequence encodes CASTGTGGHEQYF.

As for this clone: Other DNA sequences in the sample encode the same CDR3. This chain links TRBV9 with TRBJ2-7; a possible D gene is TRBD1 (5 bases). The CDR3 has 14 amino acids. Germline V lookup: CDR1 SGDLS, CDR2 YYNGEE. V gave up 2 bases and J gave up 0 bases, with 9 bases separating them. The CDR3 DNA sequence: TGTGCCAGCAGCGTGGATAGGGGCTCCTACGAGCAGTACTTC. Translating it yields CASSVDRGSYEQYF.

The chain employs TRBV7-9 and TRBJ1-1, with unresolved D. Looked up from germline, CDR1 is SEHNR and CDR2 is FQNEAQ (reference sequence). This CDR3 spans 12 amino acids. The V and J ends lost 7 bases and 8 bases respectively, with 14 bases between them. CDR3 sequence: CASTRDSPEAFF. Here the CDR3 DNA reads TGTGCCAGCACCCGAGATTCTCCAGAAGCTTTCTTT.

This CDR3 reads CASSQARPSTDTQYF. The CDR3 DNA sequence: TGTGCCAGCAGCCAAGCTCGCCCTAGCACAGATACGCAGTATTTT. The chain uses TRBV4-2 and TRBJ2-3; no reliable D call. The CDR3 contains 15 residues. Germline CDR1 is LGHNA and CDR2 is YNFKEQ. With 1 base removed from V and 0 bases from J, the gap between germline ends came to 8 bases.

In its sample, this clone was seen a few times. Other DNA sequences in this sample translate to the same CDR3. DNA of the CDR3: TGTGCCAGCAGCGTAGCGGCGTTTAGCAATGAGCAGTTCTTC. It codes for CASSVAAFSNEQFF. V usage is TRBV9 and J usage is TRBJ2-1; D call uncertain. The CDR3 has 14 amino acids. V lost 0 bases and J 6 bases, leaving 10 bases between the germline ends. Germline loops: CDR1 SGDLS, CDR2 YYNGEE.

This rearrangement joins TRBV11-3 to TRBJ2-7, with 10 bases fitting TRBD2. Trimming at V came to 8 bases and at J to 3 bases, leaving 16 bases not matched to a gene. CDR1 is SGHNT and CDR2 is YENEEA in the germline V gene. This CDR3 region has 17 residues. The CDR3 nucleotides read TGTGCCAGCTCGGCAGGCCGGACTAGCGGAGACCTCTACGAGCAGTACTTC. It codes for CASSAGRTSGDLYEQYF.